Listed below are T cell receptor beta chains from one sample, sequenced in a study of patients and donors after allogeneic stem cell transplantation. TCRdb analysed the RT-PCR reads with MiXCR anew, one entry per CDR3 protein. In the table there are some 87,000 distinct CDR3 sequences, approximately 49% of which are singletons. Sequencing used blood, either unsorted or a sorted T cell fraction (not recorded which). The receptors were gathered from a human donor who was either an allogeneic HSCT recipient or a stem cell or donor lymphocyte infusion donor (not recorded which). It is not recorded whose cells these are; they may come from a transplant donor. Each CDR3 is given with its conserved first and last residue. The D gene is left open where the match is weak. The size field is filled for only some rows; it gives once, few, many or a size class.

j_call d_call v_call clone_size cdr3_nt cdr3_aa
TRBJ1-2 . TRBV6-5 few TGTGCCAGCGGGACCGAACTTTATGGCTACACCTTC CASGTELYGYTF
TRBJ1-3 . TRBV5-1 . TGCGCCAGCAGCTTGGAGCCGACATCGTCTGGAAACACCATATATTTT CASSLEPTSSGNTIYF
TRBJ2-2 . TRBV4-1 . TGCGCCAGCAGCCAAGATCTAGGCACCGGGGAGCTGTTTTTT CASSQDLGTGELFF
TRBJ1-6 . TRBV12-3/TRBV12-4 . TGTGCCAGCAGCCCCGGACCCAATAATTCACCCCTCCACTTT CASSPGPNNSPLHF
TRBJ1-5 . TRBV15 . TGTGCCACCAGCAGAGATCTAGGGGGGAAACAGCCCCAGCATTTT CATSRDLGGKQPQHF
TRBJ1-2 . TRBV5-6 . TGTGCCAGCGGAAGGGGGGGCTACACCTTC CASGRGGYTF
TRBJ1-2 . TRBV5-1 few TGCGCCAGCAGCTTGGGCCCGGGGGCGGAGGGGAACTATGGCTACACCTTC CASSLGPGAEGNYGYTF
TRBJ1-1 . TRBV5-1 . TGCGCCAGCAGCTTGGCCAACGGGTGGGGCATGAACACTGAAGCTTTCTTT CASSLANGWGMNTEAFF
TRBJ1-1 . TRBV7-2 . TGTGCCAGCAGGTCATCCAGTAACACTGAAGCTTTCTTT CASRSSSNTEAFF
TRBJ1-2 . TRBV4-3 few TGCGCCAGCAGCCAAGGAAACAACTATGGCTACACCTTC CASSQGNNYGYTF
TRBJ1-1 . TRBV12-3/TRBV12-4 . TGTGCCAGCAGTTTAAAACAGGGTGGGCCTATAGCTTTCTTT CASSLKQGGPIAFF
TRBJ1-5 . TRBV5-1 . TGCGCCAGCAGCTTTCTGGCAGGGTGGCCCCAGCATTTT CASSFLAGWPQHF
TRBJ1-4 . TRBV2 . TGTGCCAGCAGTGAACACGGGGGTTCGGCTAATGAAAAACTGTTTTTT CASSEHGGSANEKLFF
TRBJ1-1 TRBD1 TRBV7-3 . TGTGCCAGCAGCTTAGGAGGGGGCTGGGGCACTGAAGCTTTCTTT CASSLGGGWGTEAFF
TRBJ1-5 . TRBV20-1 few TGCAGTGCTGGGACGGGACGGAATCAGCCCCAGCATTTT CSAGTGRNQPQHF
TRBJ1-4 . TRBV29-1 . TGCAGCGCCGGGACGAGGAATGAAAAACTGTTTTTT CSAGTRNEKLFF
TRBJ1-2 . TRBV4-2 . TGTGCCAGCAGCCAAGATCGCGACTCCTACACCTTC CASSQDRDSYTF
TRBJ1-1 . TRBV4-1 . TGCGCCAGCAGCCAACAGGACAGAGCTTTTGCGAACACTGAAGCTTTCTTT CASSQQDRAFANTEAFF
TRBJ1-5 . TRBV6-6 . TGTGCCAGGAGTGACTTGGAGTACCCTTTTAGCAATCAGCCCCAGCATTTT CARSDLEYPFSNQPQHF
TRBJ1-6 . TRBV27 few TGTGCCAGCAGTTTACAGGGGAGACATAATTCACCCCTCCACTTT CASSLQGRHNSPLHF
TRBJ2-3 . TRBV7-3 . TGTGCCAGCAGCTTAAACCCCGTGGTCTACCTCACAGATACGCAGTATTTT CASSLNPVVYLTDTQYF
TRBJ1-2 . TRBV9 once TGTGCCAGCAGCGGAATGAGTGAGATTAACTATGGCTACACCTTC CASSGMSEINYGYTF
TRBJ2-5 TRBD1 TRBV28 . TGTGCCAGCAGCCAGGGGACAGCTACTTACTCACAAGAGACCCAGTACTTC CASSQGTATYSQETQYF
TRBJ2-7 . TRBV5-1 . TGCGCCAGCAGCAGAACCGGGAGCTACGAGCAGTACTTC CASSRTGSYEQYF
TRBJ1-5 . TRBV6-2/TRBV6-3 . TGTGCCAGCAGTTACCAGGTCGCGGGGAGCAATCAGCCCCAGCATTTT CASSYQVAGSNQPQHF
TRBJ2-1 . TRBV4-3 few TGCGCCAGCAGCCAGCGGGACAACCTTAACAATGAGCAGTTCTTC CASSQRDNLNNEQFF
TRBJ2-5 TRBD1 TRBV12-3/TRBV12-4 few TGTGCCAGCAGTCTCCGCTCGACAGGGTTGGAGACCCAGTACTTC CASSLRSTGLETQYF
TRBJ1-3 . TRBV18 few TGTGCCAGCTCACCACCGAGTTCCTACTCTGGAAACACCATATATTTT CASSPPSSYSGNTIYF
TRBJ2-7 TRBD2 TRBV3-1 . TGTGCCAGCAGCCCCGGGGTATTGGGACTAGCGGGAGCCGAGCAGTACTTC CASSPGVLGLAGAEQYF
TRBJ1-2 . TRBV12-3/TRBV12-4 . TGTGCCAGCAGTTTGTTAGGGGGCTACACCTTC CASSLLGGYTF
TRBJ2-1 . TRBV9 . TGTGCCAGCAGCGTAGAACAGGGTTATAGAGATGAGCAGTTCTTC CASSVEQGYRDEQFF
TRBJ1-2 . TRBV6-5 . TGTGCCAGCACAACTTCATCAGACAGGACACCACTTTATGGCTACACCTTC CASTTSSDRTPLYGYTF
TRBJ2-3 TRBD2 TRBV5-1 . TGCGCCAGCAGTCCGTGGACTAGCGGGAGGAACCCCACAGATACGCAGTATTTT CASSPWTSGRNPTDTQYF
TRBJ2-3 . TRBV28 . TGTGCCAGCAGTTTTCGGGAAGACACAGATACGCAGTATTTT CASSFREDTDTQYF
TRBJ2-6 . TRBV5-1 few TGCGCCAGCAGCTTGGGACCCTCTGGGGCCAACGTCCTGACTTTC CASSLGPSGANVLTF
TRBJ1-5 . TRBV20-1 few TGCAGTGCTAGAGATTTGGGGTTTCACCCCAATCAGCCCCAGCATTTT CSARDLGFHPNQPQHF
TRBJ1-3 . TRBV12-3/TRBV12-4 . TGTGCCACCGACCCGTTTATAAAGGGAAACACCATATATTTT CATDPFIKGNTIYF
TRBJ2-1 TRBD2 TRBV20-1 . TGCAGTGCTTTACTAGCGCGTTACAATGAGCAGTTCTTC CSALLARYNEQFF
TRBJ2-1 TRBD2 TRBV4-2 . TGTGCCAGCAGCCAAGATCTAGGACTAGCGGGCGATGAGCAGTTCTTC CASSQDLGLAGDEQFF
TRBJ2-1 . TRBV7-3 . TGTGCCAGCAGCGATAAGACTCTCTACAATGAGCAGTTCTTC CASSDKTLYNEQFF
TRBJ1-5 . TRBV3-1 . TGTGCCAGCAGCCAAGATCAAGGTAATAGCAATCAGCCCCAGCATTTT CASSQDQGNSNQPQHF
TRBJ1-1 . TRBV5-1 few TGCGCCAGCTACACAGGGCCGAACACTGAAGCTTTCTTT CASYTGPNTEAFF
TRBJ1-2 . TRBV29-1 . TGCAGCGTTGGGGAGGGTTCTAACTATGGCTACACCTTC CSVGEGSNYGYTF
TRBJ2-1 . TRBV29-1 . TGCAGCGTTGAAAGCCTAAACGGGAATGAGCAGTTCTTC CSVESLNGNEQFF
TRBJ1-2 . TRBV12-3/TRBV12-4 . TGTGCCAGCAGTTTTGGGGTTCATGGCTACACCTTC CASSFGVHGYTF
TRBJ1-4 . TRBV7-8 . TGTGCCAGCAGCTTTGATAGTGGGGGATCGGCTAATGAAAAACTGTTTTTT CASSFDSGGSANEKLFF